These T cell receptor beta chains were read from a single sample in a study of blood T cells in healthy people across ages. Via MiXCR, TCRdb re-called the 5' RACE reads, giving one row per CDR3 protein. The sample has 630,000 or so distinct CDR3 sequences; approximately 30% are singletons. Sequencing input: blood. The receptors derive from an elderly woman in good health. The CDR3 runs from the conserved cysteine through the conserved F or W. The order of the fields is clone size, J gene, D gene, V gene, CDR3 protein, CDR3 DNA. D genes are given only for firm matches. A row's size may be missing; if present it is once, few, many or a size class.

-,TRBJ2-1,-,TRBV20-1,CSARSASPDNEQFF,TGCAGTGCTAGGTCGGCTAGCCCCGACAATGAGCAGTTCTTC
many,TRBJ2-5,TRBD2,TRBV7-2,CASTPLWGGLETQYF,TGTGCCAGCACCCCCCTTTGGGGGGGTCTAGAGACCCAGTACTTC
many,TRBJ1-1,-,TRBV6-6,CASRTNTEAFF,TGTGCCAGCAGGACCAACACTGAAGCTTTCTTT
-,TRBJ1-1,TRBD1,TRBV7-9,CASSFPDRGGTEAFF,TGTGCCAGCAGCTTCCCGGACAGGGGGGGAACTGAAGCTTTCTTT
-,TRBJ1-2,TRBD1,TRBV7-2,CASSLVPRMTGGKGGYTF,TGTGCCAGCAGCTTAGTACCCCGGATGACAGGGGGCAAGGGTGGCTACACCTTC
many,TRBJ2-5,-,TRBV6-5,CASSYLPAGQETQYF,TGTGCCAGCAGTTACCTACCGGCGGGGCAAGAGACCCAGTACTTC
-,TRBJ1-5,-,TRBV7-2,CASSTGTSNQPQHF,TGTGCCAGCAGCACAGGGACTAGCAATCAGCCCCAGCATTTT
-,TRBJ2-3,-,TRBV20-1,CSARLAPDTQYF,TGCAGTGCTAGATTGGCCCCAGATACGCAGTATTTT
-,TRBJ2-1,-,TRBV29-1,CSAWENSYNEQFF,TGCAGCGCCTGGGAGAACTCCTACAATGAGCAGTTCTTC
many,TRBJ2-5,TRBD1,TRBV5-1,CASSSSGTGGRETQYF,TGCGCCAGCAGCTCATCAGGGACAGGGGGCAGGGAGACCCAGTACTTC
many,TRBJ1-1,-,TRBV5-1,CASSLRHATISMNTEAFF,TGCGCCAGCAGCTTAAGACACGCCACCATTTCTATGAACACTGAAGCTTTCTTT
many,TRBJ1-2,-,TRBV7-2,CASSPGGDGGYTF,TGTGCCAGCAGCCCCGGGGGGGATGGAGGCTACACCTTC
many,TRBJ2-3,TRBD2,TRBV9,CASSAPSGAPGTDTQYF,TGTGCCAGCAGCGCTCCGAGCGGGGCCCCCGGCACAGATACGCAGTATTTT
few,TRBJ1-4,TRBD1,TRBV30,CAWSGGQGVGRNEKLFF,TGTGCCTGGAGCGGGGGACAGGGTGTAGGACGTAATGAAAAACTGTTTTTT
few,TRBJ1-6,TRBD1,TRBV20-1,CSARPGTGYNSPLHF,TGCAGTGCTCGTCCCGGGACAGGATATAATTCACCCCTCCACTTT
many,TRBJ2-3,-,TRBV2,CASSGGGGRMTDTQYF,TGTGCCAGCAGTGGCGGTGGAGGGCGGATGACAGATACGCAGTATTTT
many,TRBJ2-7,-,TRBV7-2,CASSSLSYEQYF,TGTGCCAGCAGCTCCTTATCCTACGAGCAGTACTTC
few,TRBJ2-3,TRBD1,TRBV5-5,CASSLDRDGADTRYF,TGTGCCAGCAGCCTGGACAGGGACGGGGCAGATACGCGGTATTTT
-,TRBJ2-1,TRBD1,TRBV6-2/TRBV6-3,CASSPKQGALVNEQFF,TGTGCCAGCAGTCCAAAACAGGGGGCTTTAGTGAATGAGCAGTTCTTC
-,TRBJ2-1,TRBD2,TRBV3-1,CASTGLAGGNEQFF,TGTGCCAGCACAGGACTAGCGGGAGGCAATGAGCAGTTCTTC
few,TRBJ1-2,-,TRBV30,CAQPLGINYGYTF,TGTGCCCAACCTCTCGGGATTAACTATGGCTACACCTTC
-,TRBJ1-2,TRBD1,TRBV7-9,CASSSQGEDGYTF,TGTGCCAGCAGCTCACAGGGGGAGGATGGCTACACCTTC
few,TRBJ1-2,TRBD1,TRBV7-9,CASSPGDRVYNYGYTF,TGTGCCAGCAGCCCCGGAGACAGGGTATATAACTATGGCTACACCTTC
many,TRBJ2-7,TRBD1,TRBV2,CASRTGGIGYEQYF,TGTGCCAGCCGAACAGGGGGCATTGGATACGAGCAGTACTTC
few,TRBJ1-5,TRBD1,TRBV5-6,CASSYGDRVGQPQHF,TGTGCCAGCAGCTATGGGGACAGGGTGGGCCAGCCCCAGCATTTT
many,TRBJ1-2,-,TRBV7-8,CASSLATGSGYTF,TGTGCCAGCAGCTTAGCGACCGGGAGTGGCTACACCTTC
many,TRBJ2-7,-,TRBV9,CASSPRPYSYEQYF,TGTGCCAGCAGCCCCCGACCCTACTCCTACGAGCAGTACTTC
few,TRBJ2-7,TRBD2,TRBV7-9,CASSLSGGGPAYEQYF,TGTGCCAGCAGCTTATCAGGCGGGGGGCCTGCCTACGAGCAGTACTTC
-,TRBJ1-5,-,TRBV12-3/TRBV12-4,CASSLDGFNQPQHF,TGTGCCAGCAGTTTGGACGGATTTAATCAGCCCCAGCATTTT
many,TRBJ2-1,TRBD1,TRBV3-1,CASSPYEGPGTGVEQFF,TGTGCCAGCAGCCCATACGAAGGCCCCGGGACAGGGGTCGAGCAGTTCTTC
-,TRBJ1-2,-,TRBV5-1,CASSPQGNAAYGYTF,TGCGCCAGCAGCCCACAGGGTAACGCCGCCTATGGCTACACCTTC
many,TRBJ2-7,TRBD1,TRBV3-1,CASSQDGAQGLYYEQYF,TGTGCCAGCAGCCAAGATGGTGCACAGGGGTTATACTACGAGCAGTACTTC
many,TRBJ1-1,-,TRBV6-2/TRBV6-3,CASSARLNTEAFF,TGTGCCAGCAGTGCCCGGCTGAACACTGAAGCTTTCTTT
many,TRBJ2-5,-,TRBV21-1,CASSKEGSQETQYF,TGTGCCAGCAGCAAAGAGGGCAGCCAAGAGACCCAGTACTTC
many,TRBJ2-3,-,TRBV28,CASSPYGPPGRTQYF,TGTGCCAGCAGTCCTTACGGGCCCCCAGGGCGTACGCAGTATTTT
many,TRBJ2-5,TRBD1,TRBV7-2,CASSFYTGEETQYF,TGTGCCAGCAGCTTTTACACAGGGGAAGAGACCCAGTACTTC
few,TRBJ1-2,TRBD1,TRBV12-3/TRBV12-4,CASRFGTGSTYYGYTF,TGTGCCAGCAGGTTCGGGACAGGGTCAACTTACTATGGCTACACCTTC
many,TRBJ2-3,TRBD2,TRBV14,CASSQGVTAGRTDTQYF,TGTGCCAGCAGCCAAGGGGTAACAGCGGGACGCACAGATACGCAGTATTTT
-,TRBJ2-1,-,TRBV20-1,CSARDSGQSSYNEQFF,TGCAGTGCTAGAGATAGCGGCCAAAGCTCCTACAATGAGCAGTTCTTC
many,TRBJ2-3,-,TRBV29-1,CSVEGASTDTQYF,TGCAGCGTTGAAGGCGCAAGCACAGATACGCAGTATTTT